This note documents a single TCR beta chain sequence. What it recognizes is unknown. This specimen comes from a study of metastatic and nonmetastatic thyroid tumors. Study context: Repertoire comparison spanned blood and tumor or nodule tissue of malignant and benign thyroid patients.

Not a single patient had been given any form of treatment at any point before undergoing thyroid surgery. The CDR3 extends over 15 amino acids. The germline V and J ends were trimmed by 7 bases and 0 bases, with 18 bases remaining between them. CDR1 is DFQATT and CDR2 is SNEGSKA in the germline V gene (reference sequence). In the original analysis: Clinicopathological groups differed in CDR3, with these differences serving to build a distant-metastasis classifier for papillary thyroid cancer. Via MiXCR, TCRdb re-called the PCR reads. TCRdb assigned the V and J calls; the authors' analysis was not used. The sample has approximately 4,100 clones, 30% to 45% seen once. Study-level results: Compared with benign nodules, malignant thyroid tumors were reported to have significantly higher TCR beta diversity in both blood and tumor.

This receptor was obtained from a male donor with papillary thyroid cancer or a benign thyroid nodule (not recorded which). Some clones in this sample may be carry-over from other donors' samples. This chain joins TRBV20-1 and TRBJ1-1; D gene uncertain. The sequenced sample was adjacent normal tissue. CDR3 loop: CSGKSDRGMNTEAFF. Here the CDR3 DNA reads TGCAGTGGTAAATCAGACCGAGGGATGAACACTGAAGCTTTCTTT.